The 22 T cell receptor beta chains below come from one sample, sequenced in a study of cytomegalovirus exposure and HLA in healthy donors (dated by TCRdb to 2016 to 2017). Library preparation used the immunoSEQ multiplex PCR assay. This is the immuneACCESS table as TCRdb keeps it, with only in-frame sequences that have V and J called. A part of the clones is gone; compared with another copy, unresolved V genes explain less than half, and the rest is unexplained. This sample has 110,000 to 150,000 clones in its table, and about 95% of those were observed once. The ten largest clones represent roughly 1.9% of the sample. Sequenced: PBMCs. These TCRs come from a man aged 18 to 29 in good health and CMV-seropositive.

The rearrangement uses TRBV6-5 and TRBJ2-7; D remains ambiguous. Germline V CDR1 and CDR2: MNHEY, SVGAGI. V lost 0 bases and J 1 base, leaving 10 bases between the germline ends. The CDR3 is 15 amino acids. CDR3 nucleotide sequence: TGTGCCAGCAGTTACTCCGGTTCCTTATCCTACGAGCAGTACTTC. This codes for CASSYSGSLSYEQYF.

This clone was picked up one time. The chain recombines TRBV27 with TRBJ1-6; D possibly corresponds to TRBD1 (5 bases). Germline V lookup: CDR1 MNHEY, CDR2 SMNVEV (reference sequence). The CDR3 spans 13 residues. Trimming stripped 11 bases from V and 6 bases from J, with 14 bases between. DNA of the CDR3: TGTGCCGTTGGGGGGATAGGTAATTCACCCCTCCACTTT. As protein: CAVGGIGNSPLHF.

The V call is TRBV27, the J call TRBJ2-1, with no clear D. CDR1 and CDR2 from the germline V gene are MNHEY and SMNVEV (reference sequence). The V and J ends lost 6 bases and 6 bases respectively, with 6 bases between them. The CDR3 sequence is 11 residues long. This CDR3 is CASRSGNEQFF. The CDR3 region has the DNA TGTGCCAGCAGATCGGGCAATGAGCAGTTCTTC.

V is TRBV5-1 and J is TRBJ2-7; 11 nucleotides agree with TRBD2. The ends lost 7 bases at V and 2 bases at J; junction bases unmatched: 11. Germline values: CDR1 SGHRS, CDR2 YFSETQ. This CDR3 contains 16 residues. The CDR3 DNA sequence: TGCGCCAGCGAGGGATACGGGACTAGCGGAACCTACGAGCAGTACTTC. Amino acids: CASEGYGTSGTYEQYF. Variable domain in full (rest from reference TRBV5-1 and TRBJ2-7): KAGVTQTPRYLIKTRGQQVTLSCSPISGHRSVSWYQQTPGQGLQFLFEYFSETQRNKGNFPGRFSGRQFSNSRSEMNVSTLELGDSALYLCASEGYGTSGTYEQYFGPGTRLTVT.

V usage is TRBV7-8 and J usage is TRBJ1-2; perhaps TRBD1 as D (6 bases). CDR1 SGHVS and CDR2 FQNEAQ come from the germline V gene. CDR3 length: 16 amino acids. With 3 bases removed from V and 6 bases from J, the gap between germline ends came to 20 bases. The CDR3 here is CASSFSGHQGGDGYTF. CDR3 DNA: TGTGCCAGCAGCTTTTCGGGACACCAGGGAGGGGATGGCTACACCTTC.

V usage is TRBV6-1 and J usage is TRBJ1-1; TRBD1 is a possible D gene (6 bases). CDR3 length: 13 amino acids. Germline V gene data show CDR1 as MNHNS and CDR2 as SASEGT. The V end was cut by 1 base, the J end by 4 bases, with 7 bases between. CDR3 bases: TGTGCCAGCAGTGAAGTCAGGGGCACTGAAGCTTTCTTT. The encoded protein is CASSEVRGTEAFF.

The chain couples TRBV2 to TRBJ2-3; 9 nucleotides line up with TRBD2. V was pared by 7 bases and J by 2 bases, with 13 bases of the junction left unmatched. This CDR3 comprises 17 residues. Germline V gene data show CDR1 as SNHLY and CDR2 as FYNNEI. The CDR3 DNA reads TGTGCCAGCAAAACCGGGACTAGCTGGGATTTCACAGATACGCAGTATTTT. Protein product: CASKTGTSWDFTDTQYF. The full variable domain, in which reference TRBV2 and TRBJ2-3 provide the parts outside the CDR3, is EPEVTQTPSHQVTQMGQEVILRCVPISNHLYFYWYRQILGQKVEFLVSFYNNEISEKSEIFDDQFSVERPDGSNFTLKIRSTKLEDSAMYFCASKTGTSWDFTDTQYFGPGTRLTVL.

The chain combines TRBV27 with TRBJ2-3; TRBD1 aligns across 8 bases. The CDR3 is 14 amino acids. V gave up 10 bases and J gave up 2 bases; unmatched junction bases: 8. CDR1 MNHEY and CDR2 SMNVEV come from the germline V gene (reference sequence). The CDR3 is CATRTGIPTDTQYF. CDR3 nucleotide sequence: TGTGCCACCCGGACAGGGATCCCCACAGATACGCAGTATTTT.

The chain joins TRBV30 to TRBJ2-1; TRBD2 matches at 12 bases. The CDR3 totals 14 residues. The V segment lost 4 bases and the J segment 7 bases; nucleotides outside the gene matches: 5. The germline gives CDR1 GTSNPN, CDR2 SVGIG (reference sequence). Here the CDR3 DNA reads TGTGCCTGGACCGGACTAGCGGGGACAAATGAGCAGTTCTTC. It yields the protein CAWTGLAGTNEQFF.

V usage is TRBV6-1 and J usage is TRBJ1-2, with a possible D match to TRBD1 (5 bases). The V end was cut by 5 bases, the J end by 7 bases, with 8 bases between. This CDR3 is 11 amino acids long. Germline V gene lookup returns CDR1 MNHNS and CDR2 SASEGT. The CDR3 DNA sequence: TGTGCCAGCAGTCAGGGTTTTGGCTACACCTTC. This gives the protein CASSQGFGYTF.

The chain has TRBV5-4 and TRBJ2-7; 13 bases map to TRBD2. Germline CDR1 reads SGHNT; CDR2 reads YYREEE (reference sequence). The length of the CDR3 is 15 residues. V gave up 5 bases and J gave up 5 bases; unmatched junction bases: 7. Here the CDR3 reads CASRPLAGGPDEQYF. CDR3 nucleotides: TGTGCCAGCAGGCCACTAGCGGGAGGGCCTGACGAGCAGTACTTC.

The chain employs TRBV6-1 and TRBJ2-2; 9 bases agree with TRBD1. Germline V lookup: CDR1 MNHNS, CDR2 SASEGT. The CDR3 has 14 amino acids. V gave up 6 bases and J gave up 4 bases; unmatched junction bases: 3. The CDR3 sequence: CASSRDRATGELFF. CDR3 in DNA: TGTGCCAGCAGCCGGGACAGGGCCACCGGGGAGCTGTTTTTT.

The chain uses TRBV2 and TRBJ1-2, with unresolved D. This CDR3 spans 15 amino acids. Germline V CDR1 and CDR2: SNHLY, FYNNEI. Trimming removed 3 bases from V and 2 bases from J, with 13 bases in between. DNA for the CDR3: TGTGCCAGCAGTGACAAGGGAGGTGGGAACTATGGCTACACCTTC. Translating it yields CASSDKGGGNYGYTF.

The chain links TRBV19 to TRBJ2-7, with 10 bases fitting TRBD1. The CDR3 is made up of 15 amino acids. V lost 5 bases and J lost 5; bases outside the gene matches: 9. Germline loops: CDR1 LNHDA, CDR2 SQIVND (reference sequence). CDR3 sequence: CASSLPGQGKDEQYF. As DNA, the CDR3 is TGTGCCAGTAGTCTACCGGGACAGGGGAAGGACGAGCAGTACTTC.

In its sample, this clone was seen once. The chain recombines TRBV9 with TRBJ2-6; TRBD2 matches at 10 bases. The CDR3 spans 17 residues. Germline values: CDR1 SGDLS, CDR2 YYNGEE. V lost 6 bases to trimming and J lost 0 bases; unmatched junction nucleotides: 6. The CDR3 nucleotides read TGTGCCAGCACCCTAGCGGGAGCCCCCTCTGGGGCCAACGTCCTGACTTTC. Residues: CASTLAGAPSGANVLTF.

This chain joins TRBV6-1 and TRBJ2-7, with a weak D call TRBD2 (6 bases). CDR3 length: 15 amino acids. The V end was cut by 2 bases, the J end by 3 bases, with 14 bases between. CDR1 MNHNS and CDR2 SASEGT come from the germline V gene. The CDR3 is CASSEWSGLFYEQYF. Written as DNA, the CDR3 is TGTGCCAGCAGTGAATGGAGCGGGCTGTTCTACGAGCAGTACTTC.

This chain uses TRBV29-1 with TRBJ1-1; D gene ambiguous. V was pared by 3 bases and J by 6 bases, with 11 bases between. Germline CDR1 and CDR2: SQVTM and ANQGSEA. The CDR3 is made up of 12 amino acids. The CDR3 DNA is TGCAGCGTTGAGGGGAGGAGCGCTGAAGCTTTCTTT. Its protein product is CSVEGRSAEAFF.

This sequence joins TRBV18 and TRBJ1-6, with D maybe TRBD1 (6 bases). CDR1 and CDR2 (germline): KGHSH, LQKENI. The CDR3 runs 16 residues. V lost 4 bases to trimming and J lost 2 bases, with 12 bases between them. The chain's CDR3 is CASSLTGTAYNSPLHF. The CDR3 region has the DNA TGTGCCAGCTCACTCACAGGGACGGCCTATAATTCACCCCTCCACTTT.

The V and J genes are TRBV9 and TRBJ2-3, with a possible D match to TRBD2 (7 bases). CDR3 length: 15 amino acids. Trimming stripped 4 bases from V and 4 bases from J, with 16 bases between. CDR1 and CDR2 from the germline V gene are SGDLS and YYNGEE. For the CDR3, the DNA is TGTGCCAGCAGCCCCCTAGGGGGGGGTCCAGATACGCAGTATTTT. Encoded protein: CASSPLGGGPDTQYF.

The CDR3 coding sequence is TGCGCCAGCAGCTTTAGCGGGAGGGTTTACAATGAGCAGTTCTTC. This encodes CASSFSGRVYNEQFF. This chain joins TRBV5-1 and TRBJ2-1, with 11 nucleotides matching TRBD2. The CDR3 runs 15 residues. Germline values: CDR1 SGHRS, CDR2 YFSETQ. V shed 2 bases and J 4 bases; nucleotides not matched to a gene: 2.

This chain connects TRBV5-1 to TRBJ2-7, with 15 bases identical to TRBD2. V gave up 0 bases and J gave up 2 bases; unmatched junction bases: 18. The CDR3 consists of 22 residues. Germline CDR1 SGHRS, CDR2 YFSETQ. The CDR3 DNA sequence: TGCGCCAGCAGCTTGGCCGGACTAGCGGGAGGGTGGTACACATTGTTACCCTACGAGCAGTACTTC. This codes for CASSLAGLAGGWYTLLPYEQYF.

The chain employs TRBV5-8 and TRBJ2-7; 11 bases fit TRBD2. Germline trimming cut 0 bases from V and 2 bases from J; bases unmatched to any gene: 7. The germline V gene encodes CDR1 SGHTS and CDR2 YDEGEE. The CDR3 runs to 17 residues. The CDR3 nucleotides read TGTGCCAGCAGCTTGGCCTGGACTAGCGGGCTACCCTACGAGCAGTACTTC. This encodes CASSLAWTSGLPYEQYF.